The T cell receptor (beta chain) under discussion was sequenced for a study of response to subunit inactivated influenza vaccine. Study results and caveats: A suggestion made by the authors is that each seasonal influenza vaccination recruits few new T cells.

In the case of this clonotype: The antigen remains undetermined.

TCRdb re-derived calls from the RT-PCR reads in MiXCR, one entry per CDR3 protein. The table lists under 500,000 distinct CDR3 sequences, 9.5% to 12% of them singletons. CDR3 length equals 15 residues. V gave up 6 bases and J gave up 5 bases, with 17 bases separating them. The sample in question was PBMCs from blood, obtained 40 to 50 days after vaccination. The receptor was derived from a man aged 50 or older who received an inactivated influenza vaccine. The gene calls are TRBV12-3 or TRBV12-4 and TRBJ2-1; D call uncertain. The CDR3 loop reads CASSQRLSRNNEQFF. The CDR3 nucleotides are TGTGCCAGCAGCCAACGATTGAGCAGAAACAATGAGCAGTTCTTC.